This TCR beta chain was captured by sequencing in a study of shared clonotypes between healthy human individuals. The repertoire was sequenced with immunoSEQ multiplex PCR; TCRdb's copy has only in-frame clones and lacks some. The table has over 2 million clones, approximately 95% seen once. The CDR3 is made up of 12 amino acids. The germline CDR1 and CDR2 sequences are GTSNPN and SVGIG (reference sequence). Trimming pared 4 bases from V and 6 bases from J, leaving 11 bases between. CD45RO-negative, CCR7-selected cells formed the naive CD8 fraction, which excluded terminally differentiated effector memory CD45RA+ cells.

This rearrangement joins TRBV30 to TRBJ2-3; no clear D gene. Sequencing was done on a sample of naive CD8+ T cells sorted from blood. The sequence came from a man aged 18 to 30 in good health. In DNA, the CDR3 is TGTGCCTGGAAACGTGGGTCCGATACGCAGTATTTT. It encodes CAWKRGSDTQYF.